The next 3 T cell receptor beta chains were all read from a single sample in a study of Ad26.COV2.S vaccination and SARS-CoV-2 variants. Stated treatment: approximately 18 received Ad26.COV2.S at low or high dose, single or two shots; 5 received placebo; per-sample allocation not given. Each sample was drawn 63 days after the first injection (of vaccine or placebo). Profiled with immunoSEQ multiplex PCR; TCRdb holds only in-frame clones, not every one. The sample yields approximately 300,000 clones, just over 85% seen once. Sequencing was performed on peripheral blood, taken in a trial of Ad26.COV2.S vaccine versus placebo. The receptors stem from a person aged 18-65 years who received the Ad26.COV2.S COVID-19 vaccine or a placebo.

The rearrangement links TRBV19 to TRBJ1-6, with TRBD1 matching over 8 bases. This CDR3 spans 13 amino acids. Germline CDR1 reads LNHDA; CDR2 reads SQIVND (reference sequence). With 7 bases clipped from V and 14 bases from J, the junction kept 10 bases outside the gene matches. The chain's CDR3 is CASKKGQVTALHF. CDR3 nucleotide sequence: TGTGCCAGTAAAAAGGGACAGGTGACGGCCCTCCACTTT.

The chain joins TRBV3-1 (or the pseudogene TRBV3-2) to TRBJ2-7; D perhaps matches TRBD1 (5 bases). Germline V gene lookup returns CDR1 LGHDT and CDR2 YNNKEL (reference sequence). V lost 0 bases and J lost 6, with 12 bases in between. This CDR3 region has 14 residues. In DNA, the CDR3 is TGTGCCAGCAGCCAAGATCGACAGCGCCGCGAGCAGTACTTC. Protein sequence: CASSQDRQRREQYF.

The table lists this clone with a few counts. CDR3 amino acids: CASRGGLAGAANTGELFF. DNA of the CDR3: TGTGCCAGTAGGGGTGGACTAGCGGGGGCCGCGAACACCGGGGAGCTGTTTTTT. J is TRBJ2-2 and V is TRBV7-6; 13 bases are shared with TRBD2. This CDR3 has 18 residues. Germline V lookup: CDR1 SGHVS, CDR2 FNYEAQ. V gave up 9 bases and J gave up 0 bases; unmatched junction bases: 10. The whole variable domain, remainder taken from reference TRBV7-6 and TRBJ2-2, is GAGVSQSPRYKVTKRGQDVALRCDPISGHVSLYWYRQALGQGPEFLTYFNYEAQQDKSGLPNDRFSAERPEGSISTLTIQRTEQRDSAMYRCASRGGLAGAANTGELFFGEGSRLTVL.